This TCR beta chain stems from a study of blood T cell repertoires in COVID-19. Overall study: In each case, the material was cDNA or gDNA derived from T cells, B-cell-depleted T cells, or PBMCs.

Here immunoSEQ multiplex PCR was the method, and the copy in TCRdb shows in-frame clones only, minus some. This sample yields some 140,000 clones, of which around 75% are seen a single time; around 5% belongs to the top ten. V was pared by 4 bases and J by 10 bases, with 20 bases between. The CDR3 spans 14 residues. Germline CDR1 reads SGDLS; CDR2 reads YYNGEE. The source material was peripheral blood. This TCR was recovered from a woman in her seventies with COVID-19, enrolled during active disease. V is TRBV9 and J is TRBJ1-1, with D unresolved. The CDR3 loop reads CASSSLGGPGPAFF. CDR3 nucleotides: TGTGCCAGCAGCTCCCTAGGAGGGCCTGGTCCAGCTTTCTTT. The whole variable domain, filled in from reference TRBV9 and TRBJ1-1, reads DSGVTQTPKHLITATGQRVTLRCSPRSGDLSVYWYQQSLDQGLQFLIQYYNGEERAKGNILERFSAQQFPDLHSELNLSSLELGDSALYFCASSSLGGPGPAFFGQGTRLTVV.